This TCR beta chain was documented in a study of T cells in Graves' hyperthyroidism and ophthalmopathy. Study-wide findings and caveats: Most clonotypes that expanded in the thyroid above 0.001 also showed up in blood.

The V gene lost 4 bases and the J gene lost 0 bases, with 14 bases spanning the gap. Germline V gene data show CDR1 as SGHDT and CDR2 as YYEEEE. The CDR3 is 16 residues long. This clonotype was observed a few times. The antigen is not known. Subjects with ophthalmopathy showed a Clinical Activity Score no lower than 3, a NOSPECS grade no lower than 4, and a duration shorter than 3 months. Diagnostic decisions used clinical symptoms, serum thyroxine and TRAb, thyroid ultrasound and orbital computed tomography. RNA transcripts were the template for amplifying TCR beta CDR3 regions. The primer set for the first-round RT-PCR of the TCR CDR3 was HTBI. TCRdb processed the multiplex PCR reads anew with MiXCR; each CDR3 protein has one entry. The sample shows a few hundred thousand distinct CDR3 sequences, roughly 15% of them seen only once.

Sample: blood. This chain joins TRBV5-6 and TRBJ2-1, with D unresolved. This TCR was sampled from a woman aged 40 to 55 with Graves' ophthalmopathy. CDR3: CASSQDGGRSYNEQFF. CDR3 sequence (DNA): TGTGCCAGCAGCCAGGACGGCGGACGCTCCTACAATGAGCAGTTCTTC. The full variable domain, in which reference TRBV5-6 and TRBJ2-1 provide the parts outside the CDR3, is DAGVTQSPTHLIKTRGQQVTLRCSPKSGHDTVSWYQQALGQGPQFIFQYYEEEERQRGNFPDRFSGHQFPNYSSELNVNALLLGDSALYLCASSQDGGRSYNEQFFGPGTRLTVL.